Listed here is a single T cell receptor (beta chain). Germline-derived CDR1 and CDR2 are KGHSH and LQKENI. The CDR3 spans 15 residues. The trim removed 3 bases at V and 4 bases at J, leaving 4 bases unmatched. Original processing notes: Counts of nucleated cells, estimated from reference gene primer amplification, were obtained. Method: immunoSEQ multiplex PCR; TCRdb's copy keeps in-frame clones and lacks some. V, J and clone size derive from that table, while D and trimming were established from the DNA sequence. The sample lists around 300,000 clones, more than 80% occurring once. This entry belongs to a study of blood T cell repertoires in COVID-19. Study summary: Samples taken during acute and convalescent COVID-19 were collected in the United States, Italy and Spain.

Participants reported their clinical history, and cohort assignment relied on those reports. Cohort 3 recovered donors had two negative PCRs, clearance, or symptom resolution. The chain recombines TRBV18 with TRBJ2-7; 12 bases map to TRBD2. Sequenced sample: PBMCs or T cells enriched from blood (not recorded which). This TCR was sampled from a woman aged 18-35 years who had recovered from COVID-19. The CDR3 coding sequence is TGTGCCAGCTCACCCCGGACTAGCGGGGTATACGAGCAGTACTTC. Residues: CASSPRTSGVYEQYF.